This is a list of T cell receptor beta chains from one sample in a study of T cells in Graves' hyperthyroidism and ophthalmopathy. TCRdb ran MiXCR on the multiplex PCR reads and lists one entry per CDR3 protein. The data show about 640,000 distinct CDR3 sequences, with about 20% seen just once and over 30% held by the top ten. Sequencing was done on a sample of blood. The receptors were sampled from a man aged 25-45 years with Graves' ophthalmopathy. The CDR3 runs from the conserved cysteine through the conserved F or W. A D gene is named only where the DNA matches it firmly. Where a row states a size, it is once, few, many or the class of an expanded clone; other rows omit it.

v_gene,j_gene,abundance,d_gene,CDR3nt,CDR3aa
TRBV11-2,TRBJ1-5,many,TRBD1,TGTGCCAGCAGCAATGACAGGGCTAATCAGCCCCAGCATTTT,CASSNDRANQPQHF
TRBV5-1,TRBJ2-3,NA,TRBD1,TGCGCCAGCAGCTGGGGACAGGGGGCTAGCACAGATACGCAGTATTTT,CASSWGQGASTDTQYF
TRBV24-1,TRBJ2-7,few,TRBD1,TGTGCCACCAGTGAGTACAGGGGACAGCAGTACTTC,CATSEYRGQQYF
TRBV15,TRBJ2-5,few,TRBD1,TGTGCCACCAGCAGGGGTCAGACAGGGGGGCAGACCCAGTACTTC,CATSRGQTGGQTQYF
TRBV10-3,TRBJ2-3,few,TRBD2,TGTGCCATCAGTGGGCCCGGGACTAGCAAGGGGGATACGCAGTATTTT,CAISGPGTSKGDTQYF
TRBV7-3,TRBJ2-7,NA,NA,TGTGCCAGCAGCTTAAATGATGGATCCTACGAGCAGTACTTC,CASSLNDGSYEQYF
TRBV7-2,TRBJ2-2,many,NA,TGTGCCAGCAGGCACGGGACAAAAGACACCGGGGAGCTGTTTTTT,CASRHGTKDTGELFF
TRBV19,TRBJ2-3,NA,NA,TGTGCCAGTAGTATGGGCAGGATCACAGATACGCAGTATTTT,CASSMGRITDTQYF
TRBV6-2/TRBV6-3,TRBJ2-2,NA,NA,TGTGCCAGCAGTTACTCACCGGGGCATCCGAACACCGGGGAGCTGTTTTTT,CASSYSPGHPNTGELFF
TRBV20-1,TRBJ2-7,NA,NA,TGCAGTGCTAGTTGGGGCGGGACGGGGGAGCAGTACTTC,CSASWGGTGEQYF
TRBV24-1,TRBJ2-2,NA,NA,TGTGCCACTAAAGCGGACGGGATCACCGGGGAGCTGTTTTTT,CATKADGITGELFF
TRBV11-2,TRBJ2-5,few,TRBD2,TGTGCCAGCAGCCCGGGACTAGCAGCGACCCAGTACTTC,CASSPGLAATQYF
TRBV7-2,TRBJ1-1,many,NA,TGTGCCAGCAGCCGAAATCCCCAAGGCAACACTGAAGCTTTCTTT,CASSRNPQGNTEAFF
TRBV29-1,TRBJ1-1,NA,NA,TGCAGCGTTGGAAACAGAATGAACACTGAAGCTTTCTTT,CSVGNRMNTEAFF
TRBV6-2/TRBV6-3,TRBJ2-3,few,NA,TGTGCCAGTGAAGAAGCGGGTTTTAGCACAGATACGCAGTATTTT,CASEEAGFSTDTQYF
TRBV29-1,TRBJ1-2,few,NA,TGCAGCGTTGAAGACCGCTATGGCTACACCTTC,CSVEDRYGYTF
TRBV6-2/TRBV6-3,TRBJ2-5,many,NA,TGTGCCAGCAGGCGGGGACAAGAGACCCAGTACTTC,CASRRGQETQYF
TRBV28,TRBJ2-7,NA,NA,TGTGCCAGCAGCCGAAACGAGCAGTACTTC,CASSRNEQYF
TRBV11-1,TRBJ2-1,many,NA,TGTGCCAGCAGCGTGGGACCGCACTCCTACAATGAGCAGTTCTTC,CASSVGPHSYNEQFF
TRBV10-3,TRBJ2-3,NA,NA,TGTGCCATCAGTATAAGAGGAGGTGATACAGATACGCAGTATTTT,CAISIRGGDTDTQYF
TRBV11-2,TRBJ1-1,many,NA,TGTGCCAGCAGCTCGTACTGGACAGCGAACACTGAAGCTTTCTTT,CASSSYWTANTEAFF
TRBV12-3/TRBV12-4,TRBJ2-1,NA,TRBD2,TGTGCCAGCAGTTTCTCCGGGACTAGCGGGAGGGCCGAGCAGTTCTTC,CASSFSGTSGRAEQFF
TRBV27,TRBJ2-5,many,NA,TGTGCCAGCAGTTTCCGCGCAGGTGTGGAGACCCAGTACTTC,CASSFRAGVETQYF
TRBV20-1,TRBJ1-2,NA,NA,TGCAGTGCAGTCACGGGGGTATCCTATGGCTACACCTTC,CSAVTGVSYGYTF
TRBV20-1,TRBJ1-5,many,NA,TGCAGTGCTAGAGCAAGGACACAATTGTCAAATCAGCCCCAGCATTTT,CSARARTQLSNQPQHF
TRBV5-6,TRBJ1-4,few,TRBD1,TGTGCCAGCAGCTCGGGGACAGTTGATAATGAAAAACTGTTTTTT,CASSSGTVDNEKLFF
TRBV7-3,TRBJ2-3,NA,TRBD1,TGTGCCAGCGCCATGGGACAGGGGGCAGATACGCAGTATTTT,CASAMGQGADTQYF
TRBV11-2,TRBJ2-6,few,NA,TGTGCCAGCAGCTTTTATAGGTCTGGGGCCAACGTCCTGACTTTC,CASSFYRSGANVLTF
TRBV4-3,TRBJ2-7,few,NA,TGCGCCAGCAGCCAAGATGTTCTCGCAAACTACGAGCAGTACTTC,CASSQDVLANYEQYF
TRBV27,TRBJ2-1,many,TRBD2,TGTGCCAGCAGTCCCGGGACTAGCGCCTACAATGAGCAGTTCTTC,CASSPGTSAYNEQFF
TRBV28,TRBJ2-1,few,TRBD1,TGTGCCAGCAGTTTACTCCCGGGACAGGGGGCCTATGAGCAGTTCTTC,CASSLLPGQGAYEQFF
TRBV5-1,TRBJ2-1,many,NA,TGCGCCAGCAGCTTGCCACCGTTGTCGGACTACAATGAGCAGTTCTTC,CASSLPPLSDYNEQFF
TRBV5-1,TRBJ2-2,NA,TRBD2,TGCGCCAGCAGCCCCGGGACTAGATCGAACACCGGGGAGCTGTTTTTT,CASSPGTRSNTGELFF
TRBV6-1,TRBJ2-7,many,NA,TGTGCCAGCAGTGCCAGACCGGGGGAGGCTTCCTACGAGCAGTACTTC,CASSARPGEASYEQYF
TRBV27,TRBJ1-4,NA,NA,TGTGCCAGCAGTTCACTCCGCCCGACAGGACCTAATGAAAAACTGTTTTTT,CASSSLRPTGPNEKLFF
TRBV6-1,TRBJ1-2,NA,NA,TGTGCCAGCAGGGACCCAGACGGGGGGAATAACTATGGCTACACCTTC,CASRDPDGGNNYGYTF
TRBV30,TRBJ1-4,few,TRBD1,TGTGTCATGGGGACAGGGAGTGAAAAACTGTTTTTT,CVMGTGSEKLFF
TRBV5-1,TRBJ2-1,few,NA,TGCGCCAGCCGGGACAAAAGAGCCAATGAGCAGTTCTTC,CASRDKRANEQFF
TRBV24-1,TRBJ2-5,NA,NA,TGTGCCACCAGTGGGGCTGGCACAGAGACCCAGTACTTC,CATSGAGTETQYF
TRBV11-2,TRBJ2-4,few,TRBD1,TGTGCCAGCAGCTTTCGGGACAGTCACATTCAGTACTTC,CASSFRDSHIQYF